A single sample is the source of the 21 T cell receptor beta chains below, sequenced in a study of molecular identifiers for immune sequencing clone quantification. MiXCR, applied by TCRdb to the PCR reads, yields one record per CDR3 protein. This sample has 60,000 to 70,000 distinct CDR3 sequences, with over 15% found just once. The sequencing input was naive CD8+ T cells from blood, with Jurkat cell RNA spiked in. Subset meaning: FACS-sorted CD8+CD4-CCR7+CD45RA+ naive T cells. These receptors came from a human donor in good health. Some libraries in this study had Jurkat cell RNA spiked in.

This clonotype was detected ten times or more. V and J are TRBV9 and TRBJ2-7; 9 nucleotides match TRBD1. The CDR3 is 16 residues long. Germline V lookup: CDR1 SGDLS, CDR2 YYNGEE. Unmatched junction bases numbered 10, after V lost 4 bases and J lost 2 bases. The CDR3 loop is CASSHRDRANPYEQYF. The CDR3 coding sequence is TGTGCCAGCAGCCATCGGGACAGGGCGAACCCCTACGAGCAGTACTTC.

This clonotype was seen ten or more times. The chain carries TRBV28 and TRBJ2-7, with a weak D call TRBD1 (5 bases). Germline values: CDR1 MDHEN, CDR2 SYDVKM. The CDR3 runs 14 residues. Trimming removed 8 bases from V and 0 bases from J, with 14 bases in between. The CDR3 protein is CASVFQGSSYEQYF. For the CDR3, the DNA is TGTGCCAGCGTATTTCAGGGAAGCTCCTACGAGCAGTACTTC.

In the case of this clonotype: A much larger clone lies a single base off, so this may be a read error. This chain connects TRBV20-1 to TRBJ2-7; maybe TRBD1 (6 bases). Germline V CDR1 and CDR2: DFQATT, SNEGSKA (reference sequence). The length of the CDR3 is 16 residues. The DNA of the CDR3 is TGCAGTGCTAGAGACGCCGTGGGGGCTAGCTCCTACAAGCAGTACTTC. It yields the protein CSARDAVGASSYKQYF.

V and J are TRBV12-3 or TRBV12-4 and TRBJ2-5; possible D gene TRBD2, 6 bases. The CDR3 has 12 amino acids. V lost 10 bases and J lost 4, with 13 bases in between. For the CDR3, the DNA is TGTGCCATCTCACTGGGGGGAGAGACCCAGTACTTC. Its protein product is CAISLGGETQYF.

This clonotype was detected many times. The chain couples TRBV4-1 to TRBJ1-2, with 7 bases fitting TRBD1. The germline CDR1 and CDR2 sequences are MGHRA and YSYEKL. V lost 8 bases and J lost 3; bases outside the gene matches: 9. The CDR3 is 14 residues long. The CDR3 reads CASGKVGTDYGYTF. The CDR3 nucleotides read TGCGCCAGCGGGAAGGTCGGGACAGACTATGGCTACACCTTC.

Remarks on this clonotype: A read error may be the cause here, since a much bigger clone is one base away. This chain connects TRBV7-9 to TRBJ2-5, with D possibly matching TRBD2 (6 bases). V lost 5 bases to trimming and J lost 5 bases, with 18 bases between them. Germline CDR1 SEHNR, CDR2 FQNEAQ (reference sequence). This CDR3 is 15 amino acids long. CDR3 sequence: CASSPPASESETQYF. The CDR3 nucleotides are TGTGCCAGCAGCCCCCCGGCTAGCGAGAGTGAGACCCAGTACTTC.

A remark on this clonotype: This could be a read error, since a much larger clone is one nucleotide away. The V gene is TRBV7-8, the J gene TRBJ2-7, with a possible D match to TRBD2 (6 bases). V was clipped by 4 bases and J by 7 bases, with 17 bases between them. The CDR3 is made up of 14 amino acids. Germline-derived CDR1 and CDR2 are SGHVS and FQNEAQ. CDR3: CASSSHQGGNEQYF. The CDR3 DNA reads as TGTGCCAGCAGCTCCCACCAGGGAGGCAATGAGCAGTACTTC.

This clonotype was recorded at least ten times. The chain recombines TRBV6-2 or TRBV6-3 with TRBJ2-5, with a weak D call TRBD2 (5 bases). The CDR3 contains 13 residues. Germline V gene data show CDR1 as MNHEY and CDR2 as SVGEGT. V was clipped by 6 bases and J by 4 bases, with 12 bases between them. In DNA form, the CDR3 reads TGTGCCAGCAGCGGCGGGCCTCCAGAGACCCAGTACTTC. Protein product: CASSGGPPETQYF.

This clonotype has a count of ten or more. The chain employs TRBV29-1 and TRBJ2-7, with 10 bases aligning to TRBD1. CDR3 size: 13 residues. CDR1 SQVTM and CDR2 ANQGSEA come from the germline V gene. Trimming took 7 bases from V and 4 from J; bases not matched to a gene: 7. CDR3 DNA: TGCAGCGCCCGGGACAGGGGAGATTACGAGCAGTACTTC. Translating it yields CSARDRGDYEQYF.

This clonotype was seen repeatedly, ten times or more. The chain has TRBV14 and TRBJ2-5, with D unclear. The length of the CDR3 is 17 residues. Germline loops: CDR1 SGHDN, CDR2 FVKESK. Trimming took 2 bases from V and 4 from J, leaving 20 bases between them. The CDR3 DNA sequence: TGTGCCAGCAGCCAATCGTTCGTTTGGGTATCGGGAGAGACCCAGTACTTC. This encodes CASSQSFVWVSGETQYF.

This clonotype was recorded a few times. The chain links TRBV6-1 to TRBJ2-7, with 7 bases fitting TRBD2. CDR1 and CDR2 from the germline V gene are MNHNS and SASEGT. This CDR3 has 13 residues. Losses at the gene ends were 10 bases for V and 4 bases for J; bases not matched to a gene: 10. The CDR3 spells CAIPGPGRYEQYF. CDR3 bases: TGTGCCATCCCGGGCCCCGGGAGGTACGAGCAGTACTTC.

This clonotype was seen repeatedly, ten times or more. The CDR3 spells CASTRTGDNEQFF. CDR3 DNA sequence: TGTGCCAGCACCCGGACAGGGGATAATGAGCAGTTCTTC. The gene calls are TRBV11-2 and TRBJ2-1; TRBD1 aligns across 9 bases. Germline-derived CDR1 and CDR2 are SGHAT and FQNNGV. The CDR3 is made up of 13 amino acids. The V and J ends lost 7 bases and 7 bases, in that order; junction bases with no gene match: 5.

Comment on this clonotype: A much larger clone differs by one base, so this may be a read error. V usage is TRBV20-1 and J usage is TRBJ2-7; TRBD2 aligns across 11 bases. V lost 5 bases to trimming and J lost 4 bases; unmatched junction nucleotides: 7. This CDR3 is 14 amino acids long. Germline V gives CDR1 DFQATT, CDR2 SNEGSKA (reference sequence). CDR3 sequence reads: CSAGTSGMTYEQYF. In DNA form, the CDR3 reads TGCAGTGCTGGGACTAGCGGAATGACATACGAGCAGTACTTC.

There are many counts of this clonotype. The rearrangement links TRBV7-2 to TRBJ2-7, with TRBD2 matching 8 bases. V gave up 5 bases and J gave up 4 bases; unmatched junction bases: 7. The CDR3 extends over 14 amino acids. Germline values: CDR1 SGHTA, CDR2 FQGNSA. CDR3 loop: CASSTPGLVYEQYF. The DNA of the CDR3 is TGTGCCAGCAGCACACCGGGACTAGTTTACGAGCAGTACTTC.

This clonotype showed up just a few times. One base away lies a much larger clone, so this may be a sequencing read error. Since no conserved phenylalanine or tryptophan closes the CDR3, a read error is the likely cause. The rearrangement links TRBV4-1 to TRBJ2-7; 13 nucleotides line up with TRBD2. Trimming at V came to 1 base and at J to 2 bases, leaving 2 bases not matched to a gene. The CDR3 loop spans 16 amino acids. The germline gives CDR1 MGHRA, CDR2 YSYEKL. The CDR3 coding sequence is TGCGCCAGCAGCCAAGGCGGGACTAGCGGGACCTACGAGCAGTACTCC. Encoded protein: CASSQGGTSGTYEQYS.

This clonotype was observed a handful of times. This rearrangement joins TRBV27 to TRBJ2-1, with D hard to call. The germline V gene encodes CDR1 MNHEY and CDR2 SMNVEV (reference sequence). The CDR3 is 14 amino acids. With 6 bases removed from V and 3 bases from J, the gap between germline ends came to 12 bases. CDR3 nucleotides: TGTGCCAGCAGGGCGGTTGGTTTCTACAATGAGCAGTTCTTC. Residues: CASRAVGFYNEQFF.

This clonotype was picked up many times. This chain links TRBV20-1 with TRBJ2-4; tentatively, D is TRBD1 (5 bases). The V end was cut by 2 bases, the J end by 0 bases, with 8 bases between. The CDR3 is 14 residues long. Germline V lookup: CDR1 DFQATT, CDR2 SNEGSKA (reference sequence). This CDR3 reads CSARQGIAKNIQYF. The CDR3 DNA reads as TGCAGTGCTAGACAGGGAATAGCCAAAAACATTCAGTACTTC.

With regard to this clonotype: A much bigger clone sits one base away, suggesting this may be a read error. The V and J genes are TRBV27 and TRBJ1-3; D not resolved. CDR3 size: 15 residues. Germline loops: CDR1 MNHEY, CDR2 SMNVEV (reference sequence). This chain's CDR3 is CASSLSYGPGNTLYF. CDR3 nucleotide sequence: TGTGCCAGCAGTTTATCGTACGGACCTGGAAACACCTTATATTTT.

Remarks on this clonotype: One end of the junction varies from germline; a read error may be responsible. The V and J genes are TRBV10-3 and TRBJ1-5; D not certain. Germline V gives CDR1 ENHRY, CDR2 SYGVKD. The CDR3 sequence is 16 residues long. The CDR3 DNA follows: TGTGTCATCAGTGAGTCTCCTCAGTTTAGCAATCAGCCCCAGCATTTT. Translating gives CVISESPQFSNQPQHF.

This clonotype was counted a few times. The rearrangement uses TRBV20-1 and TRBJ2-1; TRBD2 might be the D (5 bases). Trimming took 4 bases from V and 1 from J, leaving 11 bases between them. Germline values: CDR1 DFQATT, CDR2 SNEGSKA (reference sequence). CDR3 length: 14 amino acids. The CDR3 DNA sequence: TGCAGTGCTACTTCTAGCCTTTCCTACAATGAGCAGTTCTTC. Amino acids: CSATSSLSYNEQFF.

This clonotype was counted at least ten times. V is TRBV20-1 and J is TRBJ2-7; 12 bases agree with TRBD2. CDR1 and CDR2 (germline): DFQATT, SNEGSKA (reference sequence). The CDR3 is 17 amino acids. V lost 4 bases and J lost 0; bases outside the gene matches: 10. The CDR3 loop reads CSAKTSGRPTFSYEQYF. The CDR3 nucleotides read TGCAGTGCTAAGACTAGCGGGAGACCCACCTTCTCCTACGAGCAGTACTTC.